Below, 26 T cell receptor beta chains from the same sample are listed, as sequenced in a study of T cell responses to AZD1222 COVID-19 vaccine. Using immunoSEQ multiplex PCR, the repertoire was profiled, and TCRdb retains in-frame clones only, with some absent. The repertoire holds tens of thousands of clones, 85% to 90% seen once, with about 28% in the top ten. Sequencing was performed on peripheral blood, taken on day 0 of AZD1222 vaccination. The receptor source for this set is an adult in good health.

The chain uses TRBV10-1 and TRBJ2-7; D is undetermined. The length of the CDR3 is 12 residues. The V end was cut by 7 bases, the J end by 2 bases, with 9 bases between. CDR1 and CDR2 (germline): WNHNN, SYGVQD (reference sequence). DNA of the CDR3: TGCGCCAGCACGCTAGGTCCCTACGAGCAGTACTTC. Its translation is CASTLGPYEQYF.

The V gene is TRBV5-4, the J gene TRBJ1-2; no definite D call. Germline V CDR1 and CDR2: SGHNT, YYREEE (reference sequence). V lost 2 bases and J 6 bases, leaving 5 bases between the germline ends. The CDR3 spans 11 residues. The DNA of the CDR3 is TGTGCCAGCAGCTTATTCGATGGCTACACCTTC. Its protein is CASSLFDGYTF.

The chain combines TRBV7-2 with TRBJ1-2, with D unresolved. Trimming left V 5 bases short and J 2 bases short, with 12 bases between. The CDR3 has 14 residues. Germline V gene sequence: CDR1 SGHTA, CDR2 FQGNSA. CDR3 sequence (DNA): TGTGCCAGCAGCCGTGAAACAGAGAACTATGGCTACACCTTC. Its translation is CASSRETENYGYTF.

The rearrangement uses TRBV5-5 and TRBJ2-2, with TRBD2 matching over 13 bases. The CDR3 runs to 17 residues. CDR1 and CDR2 from the germline V gene are SGHKS and YYEKEE (reference sequence). V lost 7 bases, J lost 5 bases, and 11 bases stayed unmatched. The DNA of the CDR3 is TGTGCCAGCCGCGGGACTAGCGGGACCCGCGGAACCGGGGAGCTGTTTTTT. Its protein product is CASRGTSGTRGTGELFF.

The chain combines TRBV7-2 with TRBJ1-2; D is possibly TRBD1 (6 bases). V lost 1 base and J lost 11, with 23 bases in between. Germline V gene sequence: CDR1 SGHTA, CDR2 FQGNSA. The CDR3 sequence is 16 residues long. The CDR3 is CASSLVGARGRLGYTF. Here the CDR3 DNA reads TGTGCCAGCAGCTTAGTGGGGGCTCGGGGGCGCCTTGGGTACACCTTC.

This chain connects TRBV27 to TRBJ2-2; D is perhaps TRBD1 (5 bases). Trimming cost V 5 bases and J 2 bases, with 12 bases left between them. The CDR3 is made up of 15 amino acids. The germline V gene has CDR1 MNHEY and CDR2 SMNVEV (reference sequence). This CDR3 reads CASSADTDNTGELFF. The CDR3 bases are TGTGCCAGCAGTGCGGACACCGACAACACCGGGGAGCTGTTTTTT.

CDR3 coding DNA: TGTGCCAGCAGTGATAATTCCAGGGGGATTCATTCACCCCTCCACTTT. Translated, it gives CASSDNSRGIHSPLHF. The chain uses TRBV6-1 and TRBJ1-6; 7 positions match TRBD1. The V and J ends lost 3 bases and 8 bases, in that order; junction bases with no gene match: 10. Germline CDR1 MNHNS, CDR2 SASEGT. This CDR3 is built from 16 residues.

The chain carries TRBV4-3 and TRBJ1-5, with no clear D. Trimming stripped 0 bases from V and 0 bases from J, with 9 bases between. Germline assignment: CDR1 LGHNA and CDR2 YSLEER. The CDR3 has 16 amino acids. The DNA for the CDR3 is TGCGCCAGCAGCCAAGATTACGGGCCTAGCAATCAGCCCCAGCATTTT. It codes for CASSQDYGPSNQPQHF.

The CDR3 region has the DNA TGTGCCACCCAAGCGGCTCTCTCCTACAATGAGCAGTTCTTC. Translated, it gives CATQAALSYNEQFF. The rearrangement links TRBV24-1 to TRBJ2-1, with D possibly being TRBD2 (5 bases). CDR1 is KGHDR, CDR2 SFDVKD, per germline. There are 14 residues in the CDR3. Trimming removed 9 bases from V and 0 bases from J, with 11 bases in between.

The gene calls are TRBV2 and TRBJ2-5, with D perhaps given as TRBD1 or TRBD2 (5 bases each). V shed 11 bases and J shed 2 bases, with 18 bases lying between them. The length of the CDR3 is 14 residues. Germline CDR1 reads SNHLY; CDR2 reads FYNNEI. CDR3 nucleotides: TGTGCCGTTTACGGGGTGGCAGGGCAAGAGACCCAGTACTTC. Its translation: CAVYGVAGQETQYF.

The chain is built from TRBV10-3 and TRBJ1-1; no reliable D call. The CDR3 runs 11 residues. The germline V gene has CDR1 ENHRY and CDR2 SYGVKD. Trimming shortened V by 9 bases and J by 4 bases, and 9 bases separated the two germline ends. CDR3 sequence (DNA): TGTGCCATGAGGACCGGCACTGAAGCTTTCTTT. Translating it yields CAMRTGTEAFF.

The CDR3 here is CASSLELAGGWVARRQYF. CDR3 nucleotide sequence: TGTGCCAGCAGCTTAGAGCTAGCGGGAGGGTGGGTAGCCCGCAGGCAGTACTTC. The chain carries TRBV7-8 and TRBJ2-7; 12 nucleotides match TRBD2. CDR1 is SGHVS, CDR2 FQNEAQ, per germline. J gave up 9 bases and V 1 base, and 16 bases lay outside the gene matches. The CDR3 runs to 18 residues.

The chain links TRBV6-4 to TRBJ1-6, with 12 bases aligning to TRBD1. Germline V lookup: CDR1 MRHNA, CDR2 SNTAGT. V lost 5 bases and J lost 5; bases outside the gene matches: 1. The CDR3 covers 15 residues. CDR3 sequence: CASSRDRGHNSPLHF. In DNA form, the CDR3 reads TGTGCCAGCAGTCGGGACAGGGGGCATAATTCACCCCTCCACTTT.

V and J are TRBV19 and TRBJ2-7, with 9 bases that match TRBD1. Germline loops: CDR1 LNHDA, CDR2 SQIVND (reference sequence). CDR3 length: 13 amino acids. The V and J ends lost 3 bases and 6 bases, in that order; junction bases with no gene match: 3. The CDR3 DNA is TGTGCCAGTAGTATGGGACAGGGACCCGAGCAGTACTTC. It specifies CASSMGQGPEQYF.

This clone was found once. The V call is TRBV18, the J call TRBJ1-1; tentatively, D is TRBD1 (5 bases). Deletions cut 6 bases from V and 2 bases from J, with 19 bases between. CDR1 and CDR2 from the germline V gene are KGHSH and LQKENI. The CDR3 has 16 amino acids. The CDR3: CASSRMGPGLNTEAFF. CDR3 nucleotides: TGTGCCAGCTCTCGAATGGGACCGGGGCTAAACACTGAAGCTTTCTTT. Filled out from reference TRBV18 and TRBJ1-1, the complete variable domain reads NAGVMQNPRHLVRRRGQEARLRCSPMKGHSHVYWYRQLPEEGLKFMVYLQKENIIDESGMPKERFSAEFPKEGPSILRIQQVVRGDSAAYFCASSRMGPGLNTEAFFGQGTRLTVV.

The chain is built from TRBV18 and TRBJ2-7; D is unclear. CDR3 length: 13 amino acids. The germline CDR1 and CDR2 sequences are KGHSH and LQKENI. Trimming removed 2 bases at V and 4 bases at J, with 9 bases between. CDR3 amino acids: CASSPYWGYEQYF. The CDR3 DNA reads as TGTGCCAGCTCACCATACTGGGGTTACGAGCAGTACTTC.

This clone has only one observation. The rearrangement joins TRBV25-1 to TRBJ1-2, with D hard to call. V was pared by 4 bases and J by 7 bases, with 10 bases between. The length of the CDR3 is 12 residues. Germline loops: CDR1 MGHDK, CDR2 SYGVNS. The CDR3 sequence: CASSVWGLGYTF. The CDR3, as DNA: TGTGCCAGCAGTGTTTGGGGTCTTGGCTACACCTTC.

The J gene is TRBJ2-5, the V gene TRBV5-1; TRBD2 matches at 10 bases. The trim removed 0 bases at V and 4 bases at J, leaving 6 bases unmatched. Germline-derived CDR1 and CDR2 are SGHRS and YFSETQ. The CDR3 sequence is 16 residues long. The CDR3 region is CASSLASAGGRETQYF. In nucleotides, the CDR3 is TGCGCCAGCAGCTTGGCCTCAGCGGGAGGGCGAGAGACCCAGTACTTC.

The rearrangement joins TRBV21-1 to TRBJ2-3; the table gives TRBD1 as D, unverified against the DNA. TRBV21-1 is an annotated pseudogene. The CDR3 sequence is 14 residues long. CDR3 nucleotides: TGTGCCAGCAGCAAATCTGCAGGCACAGATACGCAGTATTTT. It encodes CASSKSAGTDTQYF.

The chain combines TRBV28 with TRBJ1-1; a weak D match, TRBD1 (6 bases). Germline loops: CDR1 MDHEN, CDR2 SYDVKM. CDR3 length equals 10 residues. V gave up 3 bases and J gave up 13 bases, with 9 bases separating them. CDR3: CASSFGQFFF. DNA for the CDR3: TGTGCCAGCAGTTTCGGACAGTTTTTCTTT.

The V call is TRBV3-1 (or the pseudogene TRBV3-2), the J call TRBJ1-4; D possibly corresponds to TRBD1 (5 bases). Germline CDR1 LGHDT, CDR2 YNNKEL (reference sequence). V dropped 1 base and J dropped 8 bases, with 14 bases sitting between them. This CDR3 is 15 amino acids long. The CDR3 DNA is TGTGCCAGCAGCCAAGTGGAACAGGAGGGGGAAAAACTGTTTTTT. Its translation is CASSQVEQEGEKLFF.

J is TRBJ2-7 and V is TRBV19, with D tentatively TRBD2 (5 bases). Germline V CDR1 and CDR2: LNHDA, SQIVND (reference sequence). Trimming took off 1 base at V and 2 bases at J, with 9 bases between the two ends. There are 14 residues in the CDR3. This CDR3 reads CASSIAGEPYEQYF. CDR3 sequence (DNA): TGTGCCAGTAGTATAGCCGGGGAGCCCTACGAGCAGTACTTC.

V is TRBV25-1 and J is TRBJ2-5, with 7 nucleotides matching TRBD1. The J segment lost 4 bases and the V segment lost 5 bases, leaving 7 bases of the junction unmatched. The CDR3 is 14 residues long. In germline, CDR1 is MGHDK, CDR2 SYGVNS. As DNA, the CDR3 is TGTGCCAGCAGTCCACAGGGGTGGGGAGAGACCCAGTACTTC. Residues: CASSPQGWGETQYF.

The J gene is TRBJ2-7, the V gene TRBV27, with 11 positions matching TRBD1. Germline V CDR1 and CDR2: MNHEY, SMNVEV (reference sequence). This CDR3 spans 16 amino acids. V lost 5 bases, J lost 2 bases, and 8 bases stayed unmatched. CDR3 DNA: TGTGCCAGCAGTCCGGGACAGGGGGGGACCCCCTACGAGCAGTACTTC. Its protein is CASSPGQGGTPYEQYF.

The gene calls are TRBV7-9 and TRBJ2-7; 7 bases align to TRBD1. CDR3 length equals 15 residues. Looked up from germline, CDR1 is SEHNR and CDR2 is FQNEAQ (reference sequence). The V and J ends lost 1 base and 0 bases, in that order; junction bases with no gene match: 3. In DNA, the CDR3 is TGTGCCAGCAGCTTAGGACAGGGAGTCTCCTACGAGCAGTACTTC. Amino acid sequence: CASSLGQGVSYEQYF.

The genes are TRBV6-2 or TRBV6-3 and TRBJ2-3; the D is unclear. V lost 4 bases, J lost 0 bases, and 8 bases lay in between. This CDR3 is built from 14 residues. The germline V gene encodes CDR1 MNHEY and CDR2 SVGEGT. For the CDR3, the DNA is TGTGCCAGCAGTTTCGGGCTCAGCACAGATACGCAGTATTTT. Amino acids: CASSFGLSTDTQYF.